These 29 T cell receptor beta chains share one sample of origin, sequenced in a study of blood T cells in healthy people across ages (dated by TCRdb to 2015 to 2017). Library preparation used 5' RACE. Data came from an Illumina HiSeq 2500. The second PCR ran for roughly 7 to 12 cycles and used a J-beta primer mix along with a sample-barcoded 5' primer. TCRdb redid the processing of the public reads, applying fastp at Q25 and MiXCR, and retained in-frame beta chains. Merged by CDR3 protein, the rows form single entries marked with the most common genes and DNA. The sample profile shows some 930,000 distinct CDR3 sequences; 25% to 30% of them were found once. Roughly a tenth of the sample is in the top ten clones. The same specimen was also included in a second study, on T cells of mothers and their children.

The sample consisted of blood. The receptors stem from a woman aged 40 to 50 in good health.

This clonotype was counted a few times. A much larger clone differs from this one at a single base, so this may be a read error. The rearrangement uses TRBV12-3 or TRBV12-4 and TRBJ2-7; 7 positions agree with TRBD1. The junction had 7 bases not matched to a gene; V was cut back by 6 bases and J by 2 bases. This CDR3 comprises 14 residues. The CDR3, as DNA: TGTGCCAGCAGGGATTGGACAGGAACCTACGAGCAGTACTTC. Amino acids: CASRDWTGTYEQYF.

This clonotype was seen a few times. The gene calls are TRBV12-3 or TRBV12-4 and TRBJ2-7; D is perhaps TRBD2 (6 bases). This CDR3 has 8 residues. CDR3 nucleotides: TGTACCCGGGGGGAGCAGTACTTC. It yields the protein CTRGEQYF.

This clonotype has ten or more counts. J is TRBJ2-6 and V is TRBV29-1, with 11 bases fitting TRBD2. This CDR3 comprises 16 residues. V was pared by 6 bases and J by 0 bases, with 4 bases of the junction left unmatched. CDR1 SQVTM and CDR2 ANQGSEA come from the germline V gene. In DNA, the CDR3 is TGCAGCGTGTCTAGCGGGGGGCCCTCTGGGGCCAACGTCCTGACTTTC. Protein product: CSVSSGGPSGANVLTF. Drawing the rest from reference TRBV29-1 and TRBJ2-6, the complete variable domain is SAVISQKPSRDICQRGTSLTIQCQVDSQVTMMFWYRQQPGQSLTLIATANQGSEATYESGFVIDKFPISRPNLTFSTLTVSNMSPEDSSIYLCSVSSGGPSGANVLTFGAGSRLTVL.

With regard to this clonotype: The junction and the germline gene differ at one end; a read error may be behind it. The chain has TRBV29-1 and TRBJ2-7; D gene unclear. Germline values: CDR1 SQVTM, CDR2 ANQGSEA. This CDR3 comprises 15 residues. CDR3 sequence (DNA): TGCAGCCTTGAAGATAGGGCAGGTGCATCCTACGAGCAGTACTTC. Its protein is CSLEDRAGASYEQYF.

The chain joins TRBV9 to TRBJ2-7; 14 nucleotides match TRBD2. The J segment lost 2 bases and the V segment lost 7 bases, leaving 8 bases of the junction unmatched. CDR1 SGDLS and CDR2 YYNGEE come from the germline V gene. CDR3 length: 16 amino acids. CDR3 in amino acids: CASGGGTSGGTYEQYF. The DNA for the CDR3 is TGTGCCAGCGGTGGGGGGACTAGCGGGGGCACCTACGAGCAGTACTTC.

This clonotype was found once. A read error is possible here, since a much larger clone lies one base away. J is TRBJ2-1 and V is TRBV3-1, with D hard to call. The DNA end is more similar to TRBJ2-7, so the J call may be wrong. CDR1 is LGHDT and CDR2 is YNNKEL in the germline V gene (reference sequence). This CDR3 region has 16 residues. The CDR3 region has the DNA TGTGCCAGCAGCCAAGATGTCGGCAGGATCTACAATGAGCAGTACTTC. Its protein product is CASSQDVGRIYNEQYF.

A remark on this clonotype: A much larger clone lies one base from this, so it may be a read error. Since no conserved phenylalanine or tryptophan closes the CDR3, a read error is the likely cause. The chain employs TRBV29-1 and TRBJ2-6; 9 bases line up with TRBD1. The CDR3 loop spans 14 amino acids. With 6 bases clipped from V and 4 bases from J, the junction kept 4 bases outside the gene matches. Germline V gives CDR1 SQVTM, CDR2 ANQGSEA. CDR3 region: CSVGTGPGANVLTS. The DNA of the CDR3 is TGCAGCGTCGGGACAGGGCCCGGGGCCAACGTCCTGACTTCC.

The chain links TRBV6-5 to TRBJ1-2; TRBD1 agrees at 8 bases. The CDR3 runs 16 residues. Germline V gene sequence: CDR1 MNHEY, CDR2 SVGAGI. J gave up 4 bases and V 6 bases, and 13 bases lay outside the gene matches. Here the CDR3 reads CASSPLSGTGPYGYTF. The CDR3 DNA reads TGTGCCAGCAGCCCCCTTTCCGGGACAGGCCCCTATGGCTACACCTTC.

This clonotype was counted only a few times. The rearrangement uses TRBV5-1 and TRBJ2-6, with 7 positions matching TRBD1. In germline, CDR1 is SGHRS, CDR2 YFSETQ. V dropped 7 bases and J dropped 11; count of bases not matched to a gene: 15. There are 15 residues in the CDR3. The CDR3 is CASAPTTGYADVLTF. The CDR3 DNA follows: TGCGCCAGCGCACCCACGACAGGGTACGCCGACGTCCTGACTTTC.

This chain joins TRBV9 and TRBJ1-1, with 8 bases lining up with TRBD1. Germline CDR1 and CDR2: SGDLS and YYNGEE. Trimming at V came to 0 bases and at J to 1 base, leaving 2 bases not matched to a gene. CDR3 length: 15 residues. CDR3 DNA: TGTGCCAGCAGCGTAGAGGGGACAGGGAACACTGAAGCTTTCTTT. Amino acids: CASSVEGTGNTEAFF.

This chain joins TRBV4-1 and TRBJ1-1; D may be TRBD1 (5 bases). Trimming left V 4 bases short and J 0 bases short, with 18 bases between. The CDR3 is 17 residues long. Germline V gene data show CDR1 as MGHRA and CDR2 as YSYEKL. The CDR3: CASSPEGQGSMNTEAFF. The CDR3 DNA follows: TGCGCCAGCAGCCCCGAGGGGCAAGGCTCAATGAACACTGAAGCTTTCTTT.

This clonotype was found many times. The gene calls are TRBV20-1 and TRBJ2-6, with 7 bases lining up with TRBD1. Trimming took 5 bases from V and 0 from J; bases not matched to a gene: 10. CDR3 length: 17 residues. Germline-derived CDR1 and CDR2 are DFQATT and SNEGSKA (reference sequence). CDR3 coding DNA: TGCAGTGCTCTTACACCGGGACAGAGCTCTGGGGCCAACGTCCTGACTTTC. It encodes CSALTPGQSSGANVLTF.

Details on this clonotype: One end of the junction is discordant with germline, which a read error may explain. The rearrangement joins TRBV12-3 or TRBV12-4 to TRBJ1-1; D gene unclear. This CDR3 is built from 14 residues. In nucleotides, the CDR3 is TGTGCCTGCAGTTTGACGGCCCAGAACACTGAAGCTTTCTTT. Translating it yields CACSLTAQNTEAFF.

This clonotype was seen at least ten times. This chain joins TRBV27 and TRBJ2-7; 10 nucleotides align to TRBD2. The CDR3 has 14 residues. CDR1 and CDR2 from the germline V gene are MNHEY and SMNVEV (reference sequence). The ends lost 6 bases at V and 6 bases at J; junction bases unmatched: 8. CDR3 sequence (DNA): TGTGCCAGCAGCTCGGGGACTAGCGCCGGCGAGCAGTACTTC. Residues: CASSSGTSAGEQYF.

This chain connects TRBV7-3 to TRBJ2-3, with 10 bases that match TRBD2. The CDR3 totals 16 residues. CDR1 is SGHTA and CDR2 is FQGTGA in the germline V gene. The V segment lost 4 bases and the J segment 6 bases; nucleotides outside the gene matches: 10. The chain's CDR3 is CASSSPKRGGVDTQYF. The CDR3 DNA follows: TGTGCCAGCAGCTCGCCTAAGCGGGGGGGCGTGGATACGCAGTATTTT.

In regard to this clonotype: One base away lies a much larger clone, so this may be a sequencing read error. The chain is built from TRBV10-3 and TRBJ2-5; D gene unclear. The better agreement between TRBJ2-7 and the DNA end casts doubt on the J call. Germline V gene data show CDR1 as ENHRY and CDR2 as SYGVKD. This CDR3 contains 15 residues. CDR3 region: CAISGGASLGYEQYF. The CDR3 DNA is TGTGCCATCAGTGGGGGTGCCAGTTTAGGCTACGAGCAGTACTTC.

Turning to this clonotype: The junction differs from germline at one of its ends, possibly a read error. This sequence joins TRBV12-3 or TRBV12-4 and TRBJ2-7; 12 positions match TRBD1. CDR3 length: 16 amino acids. CDR3 nucleotide sequence: TGTGCCAGCGGTTTGGGTCCGGGACAGGGGGCGACCGAGCAGTACTTC. Its protein product is CASGLGPGQGATEQYF.

As concerns this clonotype: A much bigger clone sits one base away, suggesting this may be a read error. The chain has TRBV20-1 and TRBJ2-5; D may be TRBD1 (5 bases). Germline assignment: CDR1 DFQATT and CDR2 SNEGSKA (reference sequence). This CDR3 spans 15 amino acids. V gave up 7 bases and J gave up 1 base, with 19 bases separating them. The CDR3 sequence is CSVSQVSGTQETQYF. In nucleotides, the CDR3 is TGCAGTGTTTCACAGGTTAGTGGCACCCAAGAGACCCAGTACTTC.

The gene calls are TRBV19 and TRBJ2-7; maybe TRBD2 (6 bases). CDR1 LNHDA and CDR2 SQIVND come from the germline V gene (reference sequence). CDR3 length: 11 amino acids. This CDR3 is CATGEVYEQYF. CDR3 nucleotides: TGTGCAACCGGGGAGGTCTACGAGCAGTACTTC.

The table lists this clonotype with a few counts. The chain recombines TRBV12-3 or TRBV12-4 with TRBJ1-5; D is ambiguous. The CDR3 totals 15 residues. V was shortened by 3 bases and J by 0 bases, with 9 bases between the two germline ends. The CDR3 DNA is TGTGCCAGCAGTTTGCGGTACGATAGCAATCAGCCCCAGCATTTT. It encodes CASSLRYDSNQPQHF.

This clonotype was counted only a few times. V usage is TRBV12-3 or TRBV12-4 and J usage is TRBJ1-6, with TRBD1 identical over 7 bases. Trimming at V came to 3 bases and at J to 1 base, leaving 3 bases not matched to a gene. CDR3 size: 16 residues. CDR3 sequence: CASSFQGGSYNSPLHF. The CDR3, as DNA: TGTGCCAGCAGTTTTCAGGGGGGATCCTATAATTCACCCCTCCACTTT.

As to this clonotype: Since a much larger clone is just one base distant, this may be a read error. This sequence joins TRBV10-3 and TRBJ2-3, with TRBD2 identical over 8 bases. This CDR3 is built from 15 residues. CDR1 is ENHRY, CDR2 SYGVKD, per germline. J lost 4 bases, V lost 7 bases, and 10 bases had no gene match. The DNA of the CDR3 is TGTGCCATCATCCCGGGGGGGTCTAGCGCAGATACGCAGTATTTT. This codes for CAIIPGGSSADTQYF.

This clonotype was observed many times. The chain is built from TRBV29-1 and TRBJ1-2, with 8 nucleotides matching TRBD1. CDR1 and CDR2 (germline): SQVTM, ANQGSEA. After removal of 5 bases from V and 4 bases from J, the junction contained 6 bases not matched to a gene. The CDR3 runs to 13 residues. The CDR3 loop is CSVSQTGAYGYTF. The DNA for the CDR3 is TGCAGCGTTTCCCAGACAGGGGCCTATGGCTACACCTTC.

The chain recombines TRBV11-2 with TRBJ2-5, with D possibly being TRBD1 (6 bases). The CDR3 is 13 residues long. Deletions cut 5 bases from V and 13 bases from J, with 20 bases between. Germline V CDR1 and CDR2: SGHAT, FQNNGV. DNA for the CDR3: TGTGCCAGCAGCAGACCGGGACAACTGGTCCCGTACTTC. Its translation is CASSRPGQLVPYF.

This clonotype was recorded at least ten times. The J gene is TRBJ2-5, the V gene TRBV6-6, with 9 bases fitting TRBD1. V lost 5 bases, J lost 13 bases, and 8 bases stayed unmatched. Germline V lookup: CDR1 MNHNY, CDR2 SVGAGI (reference sequence). The CDR3 has 12 amino acids. The CDR3: CASSHGQGLWYF. In DNA, the CDR3 is TGTGCCAGCAGTCACGGACAGGGGTTATGGTACTTC.

The rearrangement uses TRBV2 and TRBJ1-5, with D unclear. Looked up from germline, CDR1 is SNHLY and CDR2 is FYNNEI. Between the trimmed V and J ends, which lost 3 bases and 3 bases, there was a span of 9 bases. This CDR3 spans 14 amino acids. The CDR3 DNA sequence: TGTGCCAGCAGTGACCCTAGTTCCAATCAGCCCCAGCATTTT. It encodes CASSDPSSNQPQHF.

The chain joins TRBV20-1 to TRBJ1-1, with D tentatively TRBD1 (5 bases). The CDR3 loop spans 14 amino acids. V was pared by 0 bases and J by 7 bases, with 15 bases between. The germline CDR1 and CDR2 sequences are DFQATT and SNEGSKA (reference sequence). The chain's CDR3 is CSARDKEGSGEAFF. In nucleotides, the CDR3 is TGCAGTGCTAGAGATAAGGAGGGGTCGGGTGAAGCTTTCTTT.

The V gene is TRBV29-1, the J gene TRBJ1-2, with 8 bases matching TRBD1. CDR1 is SQVTM, CDR2 ANQGSEA, per germline. This CDR3 is 15 amino acids long. With 0 bases clipped from V and 7 bases from J, the junction kept 10 bases outside the gene matches. CDR3 coding DNA: TGCAGCGTTGAAGAGGGGGGCAGGGGGCCGTCTGGCTACACCTTC. Translation: CSVEEGGRGPSGYTF.

Points on this clonotype: A read error may be the cause here, since a much bigger clone is one base away. This rearrangement joins TRBV7-2 to TRBJ2-7; D might be TRBD1 (6 bases). This CDR3 has 15 residues. In germline, CDR1 is SGHTA, CDR2 FQGNSA. The germline V and J ends were trimmed by 4 bases and 1 base, with 14 bases remaining between them. The CDR3 DNA sequence: TGTGCCAGCAGCTGGGCTGGGGACACATCCTACGAGCAGTACTTC. It encodes CASSWAGDTSYEQYF.